This T cell receptor beta chain appears in the sequencing data of a study of shared clonotypes between healthy human individuals. Notes on this clone: The antigen remains undetermined.

Study observations and caveats: Non-shared clonotypes had lower generation probabilities than those shared by all four donors.

For sorted subsets, roughly 200 ng DNA per replicate equaled 30,000 or so T cell genomes. Generated by immunoSEQ multiplex PCR, the TCRdb table keeps only in-frame clones and is missing some. The sample consists of more than 500,000 clones, 95% of them appearing once. Positive CCR7 selection of CD45RO-negative cells yielded the naive CD8 cells, and terminally differentiated effector memory CD45RA+ cells were excluded. HIV-negative, healthy adults without recent acute infections or vaccinations were the donors. The CDR3 covers 15 residues. Germline assignment: CDR1 SGHRS and CDR2 YFSETQ. V shed 4 bases and J shed 0 bases, with 13 bases lying between them.

The chain carries TRBV5-1 and TRBJ2-5; a weak D match, TRBD2 (6 bases). This clonotype was obtained from a woman aged 30 to 39 in good health. The sequenced sample was naive CD8+ T cells sorted from blood. This chain's CDR3 is CASSRGTGHQETQYF. CDR3 coding DNA: TGCGCCAGCAGCCGCGGGACCGGCCACCAAGAGACCCAGTACTTC.